One sample yielded the 11 T cell receptor beta chains listed below, sequenced in a study of blood T cell repertoires in COVID-19. TCRdb's copy holds only in-frame clones and misses some; the assay was immunoSEQ multiplex PCR. Of 350,000 to 400,000 clones listed, more than 70% are singletons. The sample was PBMCs or T cells enriched from blood (not recorded which). The receptors shown here come from a man aged 35-49 years in a cohort exposed to, infected with or recovered from COVID-19 (not recorded which).

V is TRBV10-3 and J is TRBJ1-2; no clear D gene. V was cut by 2 bases and J by 8 bases, with 18 bases left in between. The V gene's germline CDR1 is ENHRY and CDR2 SYGVKD. The CDR3 is made up of 15 amino acids. DNA of the CDR3: TGTGCCATCAGTGAGAAAGAGGATTTCGGTTGGGGCTACACCTTC. This translates into CAISEKEDFGWGYTF.

The V and J genes are TRBV27 and TRBJ2-7; possibly TRBD2 for D (6 bases). The ends were cut back, 5 bases at V and 0 bases at J, with 14 bases in the middle. Germline loops: CDR1 MNHEY, CDR2 SMNVEV (reference sequence). CDR3 length: 15 residues. The CDR3 nucleotides are TGTGCCAGCAGTGGAGCGGGTATTAGCTCCTACGAGCAGTACTTC. Protein sequence: CASSGAGISSYEQYF.

A single count supports this clone. This chain uses TRBV27 with TRBJ2-1, with TRBD1 matching over 7 bases. The germline CDR1 and CDR2 sequences are MNHEY and SMNVEV (reference sequence). V shed 5 bases and J 2 bases; nucleotides not matched to a gene: 15. The CDR3 is 18 residues long. The CDR3 sequence is CASSPRQGRVATYNEQFF. The CDR3 bases are TGTGCCAGCAGTCCACGACAGGGTCGGGTAGCGACCTACAATGAGCAGTTCTTC.

This chain uses TRBV30 with TRBJ2-7, with D maybe TRBD2 (6 bases). The CDR3 extends over 14 amino acids. Germline-derived CDR1 and CDR2 are GTSNPN and SVGIG (reference sequence). V lost 0 bases and J lost 3, with 12 bases in between. In DNA form, the CDR3 reads TGTGCCTGGAGTGTAGGTGGCGGGAACTACGAGCAGTACTTC. Residues: CAWSVGGGNYEQYF.

The rearrangement uses TRBV7-2 and TRBJ1-2, with TRBD1 matching 9 bases. Germline CDR1 and CDR2: SGHTA and FQGNSA. V shed 5 bases and J 9 bases; nucleotides not matched to a gene: 13. The CDR3 covers 15 residues. The CDR3 region has the DNA TGTGCCAGCAGCAGGGGGGACAGGGCTTTGAAGAGCTACACCTTC. It translates to CASSRGDRALKSYTF.

The count of this clone is one. J is TRBJ1-5 and V is TRBV24-1, with 7 nucleotides matching TRBD1. The length of the CDR3 is 15 residues. The germline CDR1 and CDR2 sequences are KGHDR and SFDVKD. Germline trimming cut 4 bases from V and 4 bases from J; bases unmatched to any gene: 6. The CDR3 region is CATSEYTGVNQPQHF. CDR3 DNA: TGTGCCACCAGTGAATACACAGGGGTGAATCAGCCCCAGCATTTT.

This clone was found once. The V call is TRBV9, the J call TRBJ2-1; TRBD2 aligns across 13 bases. Germline CDR1 SGDLS, CDR2 YYNGEE. V lost 0 bases to trimming and J lost 10 bases; unmatched junction nucleotides: 4. This CDR3 spans 15 amino acids. The CDR3 DNA reads as TGTGCCAGCAGCGTAGCAGGGACTAGCGGGATCGAGCAGTTCTTC. Residues: CASSVAGTSGIEQFF.

The chain employs TRBV13 and TRBJ2-3; the D gene is possibly TRBD2 (6 bases). This CDR3 is 14 amino acids long. The V gene lost 7 bases and the J gene lost 3 bases, with 14 bases spanning the gap. Germline CDR1 PRHDT, CDR2 FYEKMQ (reference sequence). The CDR3 sequence is CASNRDWETDTQYF. Here the CDR3 DNA reads TGTGCCAGCAACCGGGACTGGGAGACAGATACGCAGTATTTT.

V usage is TRBV5-1 and J usage is TRBJ2-6; a possible D gene is TRBD2 (6 bases). CDR1 is SGHRS, CDR2 YFSETQ, per germline. This CDR3 has 18 residues. The V end lost 0 bases, the J end lost 1 base, and 14 bases lay between the germline ends. As DNA, the CDR3 is TGCGCCAGCAGCTTGGCCGGGACTGTGGGATCTGGGGCCAACGTCCTGACTTTC. This encodes CASSLAGTVGSGANVLTF.

In nucleotides, the CDR3 is TGTGCCTGGAGTCCCGGGTCCAATTCCTACAATGAGCAGTTCTTC. Translating it yields CAWSPGSNSYNEQFF. This rearrangement joins TRBV30 to TRBJ2-1, with unresolved D. Trimming took off 2 bases at V and 1 base at J, with 12 bases between the two ends. Germline CDR1 is GTSNPN and CDR2 is SVGIG (reference sequence). The CDR3 runs 15 residues.

The CDR3 spells CASSLDMNTEAFF. In DNA form, the CDR3 reads TGTGCCAGCAGCTTGGACATGAACACTGAAGCTTTCTTT. The chain recombines TRBV7-2 with TRBJ1-1; D possibly corresponds to TRBD1 (5 bases). This CDR3 contains 13 residues. Trimming pared 3 bases from V and 0 bases from J, leaving 5 bases between. Germline CDR1 SGHTA, CDR2 FQGNSA.